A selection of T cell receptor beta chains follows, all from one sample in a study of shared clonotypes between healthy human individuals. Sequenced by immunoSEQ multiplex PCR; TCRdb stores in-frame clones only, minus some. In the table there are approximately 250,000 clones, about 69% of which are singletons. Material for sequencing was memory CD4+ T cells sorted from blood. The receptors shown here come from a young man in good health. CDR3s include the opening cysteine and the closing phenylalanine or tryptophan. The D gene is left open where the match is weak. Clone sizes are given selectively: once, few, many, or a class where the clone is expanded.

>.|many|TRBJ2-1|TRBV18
TGTGCCAGCTCACCCACGTCTGGGAATGAGCAGTTCTTC
CASSPTSGNEQFF
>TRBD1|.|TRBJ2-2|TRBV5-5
TGTGCCAGCAGCTTTACAGGGGGCCCAACCGGGGAGCTGTTTTTT
CASSFTGGPTGELFF
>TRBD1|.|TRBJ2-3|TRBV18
TGTGCCAGCTCACCACCGAGTGGGGGATCAGGGGGCGCAGATACGCAGTATTTT
CASSPPSGGSGGADTQYF
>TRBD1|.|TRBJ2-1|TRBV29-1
TGCAGCCAACAGGGGGACTCGTACAATGAGCAGTTCTTC
CSQQGDSYNEQFF
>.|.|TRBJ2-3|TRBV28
TGTGCCAGCAGCGACCCCAGGGGGCGGGAGAATACAGATACGCAGTATTTT
CASSDPRGRENTDTQYF
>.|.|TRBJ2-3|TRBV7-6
TGTGCCAGCAGCTTAGAAGTCTGGGCAGATACGCAGTATTTT
CASSLEVWADTQYF
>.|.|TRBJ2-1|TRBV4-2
TGTGCCAGCAGCCAAGGCGGAAGCGGGTGGCCCGGAGGGCAGTTCTTC
CASSQGGSGWPGGQFF
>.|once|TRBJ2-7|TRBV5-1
TGCGCCAGCAGCTTGGTCCCCTACGAGCAGTACTTC
CASSLVPYEQYF
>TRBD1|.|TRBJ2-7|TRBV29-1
TGCAGCGCCAATGGACAGGGGGTTAGCGACGAGCAGTACTTC
CSANGQGVSDEQYF
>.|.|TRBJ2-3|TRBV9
TGTGCCAGCAGCGTAGACGGGAAAGTCAGCGATACGCAGTATTTT
CASSVDGKVSDTQYF
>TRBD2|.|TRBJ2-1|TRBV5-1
TGCGCCAGCAGCGACCTCAGCGGGAGCTCCTACAATGAGCAGTTCTTC
CASSDLSGSSYNEQFF
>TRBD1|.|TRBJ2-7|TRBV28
TGTGCCAGCAGCCCTCCCACAGGGGGCTACGAGCAGTACTTC
CASSPPTGGYEQYF
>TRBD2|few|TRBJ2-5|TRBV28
TGTGCCAGCAGTTCGCTAGCGGGAGGGGGTCCGCAAGAGACCCAGTACTTC
CASSSLAGGGPQETQYF
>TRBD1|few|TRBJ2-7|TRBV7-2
TGTGCCAGCAGCCCACAGACAGGGGGGGGAAACGAGCAGTACTTC
CASSPQTGGGNEQYF
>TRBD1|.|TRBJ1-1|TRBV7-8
TGTGCCAGCAGCTTAGCGGGACAGGCCCTCGGCACTGAAGCTTTCTTT
CASSLAGQALGTEAFF
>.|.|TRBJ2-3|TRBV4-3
TGCGCCAGCAGTTCGGTTGGCGGGCAAGGCACAGATACGCAGTATTTT
CASSSVGGQGTDTQYF
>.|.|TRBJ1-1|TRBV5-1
TGCGCCAGCAGCCATTCCGTGGGGCAGAGAAACACTGAAGCTTTCTTT
CASSHSVGQRNTEAFF
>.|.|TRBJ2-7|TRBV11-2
TGTGCCAGCAGCATCGCAGGAGCGGAGTACTCCTACGAGCAGTACTTC
CASSIAGAEYSYEQYF
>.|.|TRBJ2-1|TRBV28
TGTGCCAGCCGGGACGGAGGTCACAATGAGCAGTTCTTC
CASRDGGHNEQFF
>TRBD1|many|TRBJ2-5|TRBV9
TGTGCCAGCAGCTTCTCCCTAGGGGGCGGGGAGACCCAGTACTTC
CASSFSLGGGETQYF
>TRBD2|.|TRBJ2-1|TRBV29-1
TGCAGCGTTGAAGCTAGCGGGGCCCTCGGGGAGCAGTTCTTC
CSVEASGALGEQFF